This TCR beta chain was sequenced for a study of graft-versus-host responses after intestinal transplantation. TCRdb's table, derived via immunoSEQ multiplex PCR, lists solely in-frame clones and lacks some. The sample has fewer than 95,000 clones, roughly 92% seen once; the top ten hold more than 0.35%. Germline CDR1 MNHEY, CDR2 SMNVEV (reference sequence). The germline V and J ends were trimmed by 3 bases and 2 bases, with 7 bases remaining between them. This CDR3 has 13 amino acids. A note on this clone: What it binds is not known.

This sequence originates from a human donor who was the organ donor for an intestinal transplant. The rearrangement links TRBV27 to TRBJ1-2; D might be TRBD1 (6 bases). This specimen was unstimulated CD8+ T cells sorted from spleen or lymph node cells, taken before transplant. The CDR3 coding sequence is TGTGCCAGCAGTTTCCAGGGGAACTATGGCTACACCTTC. This sequence encodes CASSFQGNYGYTF.